This TCR beta chain was retrieved from a study of blood T cell repertoires in COVID-19. Study-wide context: COVID-19 samples, acute and convalescent, were from the United States, Italy and Spain. PBMCs, B-cell-depleted T cells, or T cells provided the cDNA or gDNA that made up the material.

Under the authors' procedure: By means of reference gene primer amplification, nucleated cell counts were estimated. The protocol was immunoSEQ multiplex PCR, while the TCRdb copy is restricted to in-frame clones and leaves out a portion. From that table come the V and J calls and clone size; the DNA was used to work out D and trimming. Counted here are 90,000 to 120,000 clones, approximately 80% occurring once; the ten biggest clones make up 4.3%. The V end lost 4 bases, the J end lost 9 bases, and 16 bases lay between the germline ends. The CDR3 extends over 13 amino acids. In germline, CDR1 is SGHTA, CDR2 FQGNSA.

The receptor was derived from a man in his 70s with acute or convalescent COVID-19. The source material was peripheral blood. V is TRBV7-2 and J is TRBJ2-7; perhaps TRBD2 as D (5 bases). The CDR3 nucleotides are TGTGCCAGCAGCTACCGGACCGGGGTGGGGCAGTACTTC. Translated, it gives CASSYRTGVGQYF.